The entry below describes one TCR beta chain. The antigen this receptor binds is unknown. Base quality data are lacking; no much larger clone is found one base away. Reading the germline V gene gives CDR1 SGHRS and CDR2 YFSETQ. The trim is 0 bases for V and 0 bases for J, with a gap of 11 bases between the germline ends. The CDR3 has 16 amino acids, counting the end cysteine and phenylalanine. The DNA shown is the 48-base CDR3, in frame from base 1. The data were obtained in a study of cytomegalovirus exposure and HLA in healthy donors (dated by TCRdb to about 2017). In terms of the full investigation: An earlier analysis of several hundred of the donors reported 276 Gb of sequence data and some 110 million unique TCR beta sequences obtained from 150 million to 200 million T cells. About five DR-DQ haplotypes were treated as single units for association and clustering because of strong linkage in the cohort. A later analysis re-examined previously published TCR beta repertoires from 610 or so donors and added high-resolution HLA genotyping to investigate patterns of TCR occurrence. Approximately 330 gigabases of sequencing data and 70 million to 100 million unique TCR sequences made up an early release that covered under 750 HLA-typed donors. The study was designed to test whether signatures of past pathogen exposure could be identified by cataloging public T cell receptors. High-throughput TCR immunosequencing, statistical association of individual TCRs with disease status, and machine learning were combined to predict cytomegalovirus infection status. The number of typed donors differed by locus: roughly 629-640 for A, B, C, DRB1 and DQB1; 500 to 550 for DQA1; around 580 for DPA1; and about 470 for DPB1. The later analysis used no new phenotypic data to find candidate immune exposures, relying instead on TCR beta sequences and their occurrence across donors. Every discovery cohort repertoire had been produced on one sequencing platform. HLA typing included class I and class II loci at four-digit resolution. Among under 450 genotyped donors of the cohort, an average of around 240,000 unique TCR beta nucleotide sequences were sequenced per donor, roughly 20% of them non-productive. The study profiled the T cell repertoires of hundreds of subjects by immunosequencing and related them to cytomegalovirus serostatus. Alongside the repertoire data, information on donor age, sex, ethnicity and CMV serostatus was compiled. In a later genetic analysis, genome-wide SNP genotypes for about three fifths of the 666 donors were used, and that subset was treated as a discovery cohort. A separate validation cohort of about 110 different subjects was used in addition to the roughly 640-subject first cohort. Among the roughly 400 genotyped donors, approximately 77% belonged to the genetic ancestry cluster associated with self-reported Caucasian donors. An earlier analysis of approximately 630 of the donors applied high-throughput TCR beta sequencing to assess whether each TCR beta V gene segment acted as functional or pseudogenic.

Library prep was done by the immunoSEQ multiplex PCR assay. For the multiplex PCR, a mixture combining 60 forward primers for TCR Vbeta segments and 13 reverse primers for TCR Jbeta segments was used. A multiplex PCR assay on genomic DNA amplified the CDR3 region of rearranged TCR beta genes. The Illumina HiSeq System was used to sequence the amplified TCR beta libraries as 87-base-pair reads. As for the original processing: Across the 600 to 700 repertoires, a later analysis counted tens of millions of unique TCR beta chains, approximately 10 million of which were shared by at least two donors. Raw reads were error-corrected and collapsed into unique sequences with a nearest-neighbor algorithm that merged closely related sequences to remove PCR and sequencing errors. CDR3 sequences were aligned to IMGT reference sequences to assign V, D and J gene segments. For a sequence to be retained, a match of at least six nucleotides was required to both a V gene segment and a J gene segment. A rearrangement counted as productive if the CDR3 had no stop codons and remained in frame with V and J, and every other rearrangement counted as non-productive. Following IMGT convention, CDR3 was defined as the stretch from the second conserved V-encoded cysteine up to the conserved J-encoded phenylalanine. Sequences without an unambiguous match to a single V gene segment were excluded from the earlier analysis of several hundred of the donors. In an earlier analysis of some 590 of the donors, a V segment was called functional when productive rearrangements were above 56.7%, and segregating when the standard deviation between donors exceeded 5%. A statistical classification framework was developed to diagnose cytomegalovirus status using the catalog of TCR beta chain sequences. In a later analysis, V and J genes were assigned by comparing TCR nucleotide sequences against IMGT/GENE-DB human TR gene sequences. The TCRdist pipeline was used in a later analysis to assign CDR3 sequences and most-parsimonious VDJ recombination scenarios. In a later analysis, each TCR beta chain was defined by its CDR3 amino acid sequence together with its V-gene family, and reads lacking a unique V-gene family were excluded. In a later analysis, fewer than 650 highly shared, low-generation-probability nucleotide sequences were removed to address suspected cross-contamination and a sequencing artifact. A later analysis calculated a clonal expansion index for each public chain from normalized within-repertoire ranks of inferred template counts. In a later analysis, generation probabilities were computed using a VDJ recombination model fitted to out-of-frame rearrangements, and the results were checked against IGoR. Hypergeometric tests were used in a later analysis to score TCR-TCR, TCR-HLA and TCR-CMV co-occurrence, with a repertoire-size bias correction applied to the TCR pairs. A later analysis estimated false discovery rates by permuting HLA or CMV assignments 20 times. In a later analysis, co-occurring TCRs were grouped using DBSCAN, with TCRdist sequence similarity added in when clustering inside HLA-allele-positive subsets. Repertoires with fewer than 30,000 or more than 120,000 public chains were left out of co-occurrence clustering, as were five repertoires with anomalous nucleotide sharing. In TCRdb, the immuneACCESS table is reduced to in-frame sequences with V and J assigned. These tables do not hold every clone; where another copy was compared, an unresolved V gene accounts for under half, and the others remain unexplained. Clone size and V and J calls were adopted from that table, with D and trimming inferred from the DNA. The sample table records 130,000 or so clones; about 73% of these occur just once. 2% to 2.5% of the sample is taken by the ten largest.

The research as a whole found: The study gave a list of more than 150 TCR beta chains associated with cytomegalovirus. Some IMGT-functional V segments, including TRBV6-2 and TRBV6-3, could not be told apart with the 87-base-pair reads, so those segments were excluded. Because counts were too low, seventeen rarely observed V segments, including chromosome 9 orphons, were excluded from the earlier analysis of some 590 of the donors. An earlier analysis of several hundred of the donors showed that most TCR beta V segments appeared in productive rearrangements either about 87% or about 30% of the time, which broadly matched IMGT annotations. A later analysis found that HLA-associated TCR beta chains were more clonally expanded and had lower generation probabilities than equally common non-associated chains. A group of highly shared sequence variants was considered likely to be a technical artifact of the sequencing pipeline. An association between a missense DCLRE1C variant and V-gene and J-gene trimming of TCR beta chains was found in a later genetic analysis and replicated in an independent cohort. According to a later analysis, TCR association rates differed among HLA loci, with DRB1 alleles showing the most associated TCRs and HLA-C alleles showing the fewest. Only TCR beta chains were sequenced in this cohort, and the absence of alpha or paired-chain data limited detectable features. CMV serostatus was the only immune exposure information available for the cohort. Several of the top co-occurrence clusters appeared to be linked to parvovirus B19, influenza, CMV and Epstein-Barr virus, according to a later analysis. In a later analysis, most CMV-associated TCR beta chains were found to appear HLA-restricted, with HLA associations seemingly driven largely by CMV exposure. When HLA alleles, especially DR and DQ, strongly co-occurred, TCR associations were difficult to assign to individual alleles. Because HLA typing was missing for some donors at each locus, association tests included only the typed subset. It was suggested by the authors that the approach could potentially be generalized to other disease states and immunological phenotypes. At a false discovery rate of 0.05, a later analysis linked approximately 18,000 TCR beta sequences to specific HLA alleles. In a later genetic analysis, fewer N-insertions in productive TCRs were reported among donors in an Asian-associated ancestry cluster than the 666-donor mean. A further reported finding was that TCR beta sequences accurately predicted the HLA-A and HLA-B alleles for most subjects in the first cohort. The classifier was reported to diagnose cytomegalovirus status with high specificity and sensitivity in both the original cohort and the validation cohort. A few of the identified cytomegalovirus-associated TCR beta chains were confirmed in vitro to be specific for cytomegalovirus antigens. Most TCR sequences were seen in very few donors, while some public TCRs were found in many individuals. Roughly uniform sequencing depth across donors was assumed in presence/absence analyses, although this assumption may not hold. Linkage disequilibrium might explain the correlated functional status among segregating V segments, but an unknown experimental factor could not be ruled out.

In total, approximately 700 healthy bone marrow donors made up the cohort. At the time of sampling, all cohort members were nominally healthy, though unrecorded immune exposures were likely present. The donor tested CMV seropositive, placing the donor among the 289 seropositive members of the cohort. A peripheral blood sample was collected from each donor, and TCR beta sequencing was performed on peripheral blood mononuclear cells. Genomic DNA was extracted from the blood cell samples with the Qiagen DNeasy Blood Extraction Kit. The sequencing input was PBMCs. This sequence originates from a middle-aged woman in good health and CMV-seropositive. The sequence is built from TRBV5-1 and TRBJ2-3; a tentative D match to TRBD2 spans 6 bases. CDR3 loop: CASSLGGSGSTDTQYF. The bases are TGCGCCAGCAGCTTGGGGGGTAGCGGAAGCACAGATACGCAGTATTTT. Reference TRBV5-1 and TRBJ2-3 proteins supply the regions before and after the CDR3; the full variable domain is: KAGVTQTPRYLIKTRGQQVTLSCSPISGHRSVSWYQQTPGQGLQFLFEYFSETQRNKGNFPGRFSGRQFSNSRSEMNVSTLELGDSALYLCASSLGGSGSTDTQYFGPGTRLTVL.